These 2 T cell receptor beta chains originate from one sample sequenced in a study. TCRdb passed the RT-PCR reads through MiXCR, listing each CDR3 protein once. The sample yields about 680,000 distinct CDR3 sequences, approximately 15% seen once. What was sequenced was memory CD4+ T cells from blood. The receptor set was obtained from a female donor in good health, serving as a healthy control.

This clonotype has a count of ten or more. DNA of the CDR3: TGCAGCGTTGAATATGGGGGTGGCTACACCTTC. As protein: CSVEYGGGYTF. The rearrangement joins TRBV29-1 to TRBJ1-2; a weak D match, TRBD1 (5 bases). Trimming shortened V by 2 bases and J by 7 bases, and 8 bases separated the two germline ends. CDR1 is SQVTM, CDR2 ANQGSEA, per germline. The CDR3 has 11 residues. Filled out from reference TRBV29-1 and TRBJ1-2, the complete variable domain reads SAVISQKPSRDICQRGTSLTIQCQVDSQVTMMFWYRQQPGQSLTLIATANQGSEATYESGFVIDKFPISRPNLTFSTLTVSNMSPEDSSIYLCSVEYGGGYTFGSGTRLTVV.

This clonotype was seen only a few times. The chain is built from TRBV5-1 and TRBJ2-7, with 7 positions matching TRBD1. CDR1 and CDR2 from the germline V gene are SGHRS and YFSETQ. The J segment lost 6 bases and the V segment lost 3 bases, leaving 6 bases of the junction unmatched. This CDR3 has 13 amino acids. The chain's CDR3 is CASSSEGQAEQYF. The CDR3 DNA is TGCGCCAGCAGCTCGGAAGGACAGGCCGAGCAGTACTTC.